Presented here are 27 T cell receptor beta chains from one specimen sequenced in a study of blood T cell repertoires in COVID-19. Some clones are missing from TCRdb's copy, which holds only in-frame ones; the method was immunoSEQ multiplex PCR. The sample has about 26,000 clones; 85% to 90% are singletons. The sample was peripheral blood. The source of these receptors is a human donor in a cohort sampled during active COVID-19.

The chain links TRBV6-6 to TRBJ2-7; 9 bases align to TRBD1. The CDR3 loop spans 15 amino acids. Germline trimming cut 4 bases from V and 2 bases from J; bases unmatched to any gene: 6. Germline lookup yields CDR1 MNHNY and CDR2 SVGAGI (reference sequence). The CDR3 DNA sequence: TGTGCCAGCAGTTTGGCCGGGACAGGGACCTACGAGCAGTACTTC. Encoded protein: CASSLAGTGTYEQYF.

The CDR3 sequence: CATGGGRSQPQHF. The DNA for the CDR3 is TGTGCCACTGGGGGGGGACGAAGTCAGCCCCAGCATTTT. The chain is built from TRBV19 and TRBJ1-5; the D gene is possibly TRBD1 (5 bases). With 10 bases removed from V and 6 bases from J, the gap between germline ends came to 16 bases. This CDR3 comprises 13 residues. CDR1 and CDR2 (germline): LNHDA, SQIVND (reference sequence).

V gene TRBV2 combines with J gene TRBJ2-1; weak D call: TRBD2 (6 bases). The V and J ends lost 7 bases and 7 bases respectively, with 26 bases between them. The germline V gene encodes CDR1 SNHLY and CDR2 FYNNEI. This CDR3 spans 17 amino acids. The CDR3: CASTKIRREAGVNEQFF. The CDR3 nucleotides read TGTGCCAGCACTAAAATAAGGAGGGAAGCGGGTGTAAATGAGCAGTTCTTC.

V and J are TRBV27 and TRBJ1-3; D not resolved. CDR1 is MNHEY and CDR2 is SMNVEV in the germline V gene (reference sequence). This CDR3 spans 13 amino acids. V lost 6 bases and J 4 bases, leaving 10 bases between the germline ends. The CDR3 sequence: CASSSPGGNTIYF. The DNA of the CDR3 is TGTGCCAGCAGCTCCCCCGGGGGAAACACCATATATTTT.

The chain recombines TRBV19 with TRBJ1-4, with D perhaps matching TRBD1 (6 bases). Trimming took 5 bases from V and 0 from J, leaving 10 bases between them. In germline, CDR1 is LNHDA, CDR2 SQIVND (reference sequence). The CDR3 runs to 15 residues. Here the CDR3 DNA reads TGTGCCAGTAGTTGGCAGGGGACAACTAATGAAAAACTGTTTTTT. This gives the protein CASSWQGTTNEKLFF.

The rearrangement uses TRBV2 and TRBJ2-2; perhaps TRBD2 as D (5 bases). V shed 10 bases and J shed 7 bases, with 16 bases lying between them. The CDR3 sequence is 13 residues long. In germline, CDR1 is SNHLY, CDR2 FYNNEI. The CDR3 sequence is CATERTRGGELFF. CDR3 DNA sequence: TGTGCCACCGAACGTACACGGGGCGGGGAGCTGTTTTTT. The whole variable domain, filled in from reference TRBV2 and TRBJ2-2, reads EPEVTQTPSHQVTQMGQEVILRCVPISNHLYFYWYRQILGQKVEFLVSFYNNEISEKSEIFDDQFSVERPDGSNFTLKIRSTKLEDSAMYFCATERTRGGELFFGEGSRLTVL.

This chain uses TRBV18 with TRBJ2-1; D unclear. The germline gives CDR1 KGHSH, CDR2 LQKENI. The V end was cut by 4 bases, the J end by 7 bases, with 11 bases between. The CDR3 loop spans 13 amino acids. Here the CDR3 DNA reads TGTGCCAGCTCACTAGATCCTTGGAATGAGCAGTTCTTC. This gives the protein CASSLDPWNEQFF.

The rearrangement joins TRBV27 to TRBJ1-1; 8 bases are a match to TRBD1. CDR1 is MNHEY, CDR2 SMNVEV, per germline (reference sequence). CDR3 size: 14 residues. Losses at the gene ends were 7 bases for V and 5 bases for J; bases not matched to a gene: 9. The CDR3 spells CASMDRDLGTEAFF. Here the CDR3 DNA reads TGTGCCAGCATGGACAGGGACCTGGGGACTGAAGCTTTCTTT.

The V and J genes are TRBV4-3 and TRBJ1-4, with TRBD1 as a possible D gene (5 bases). V was cut by 4 bases and J by 4 bases, with 13 bases left in between. The CDR3 covers 15 residues. From germline, CDR1 is LGHNA and CDR2 YSLEER. This CDR3 reads CASSRRRQGNEKLFF. The CDR3 DNA follows: TGCGCCAGCAGCCGAAGGCGCCAGGGTAATGAAAAACTGTTTTTT.

The chain links TRBV7-2 to TRBJ1-2; a weak D match, TRBD1 (6 bases). V gave up 5 bases and J gave up 8 bases, with 21 bases separating them. CDR3 length equals 15 residues. The germline gives CDR1 SGHTA, CDR2 FQGNSA. CDR3 amino acids: CASSPRGGAVGGYTF. CDR3 coding DNA: TGTGCCAGCAGCCCAAGGGGGGGGGCAGTGGGCGGCTACACCTTC.

V usage is TRBV7-2 and J usage is TRBJ1-2, with D possibly matching TRBD1 (5 bases). V lost 2 bases, J lost 8 bases, and 6 bases lay in between. The CDR3 is made up of 11 amino acids. Germline loops: CDR1 SGHTA, CDR2 FQGNSA. The CDR3 region is CASSLRGGYTF. The CDR3 coding sequence is TGTGCCAGCAGCTTACGGGGGGGCTACACCTTC.

By its share, this clone is medium-sized. This chain links TRBV6-1 with TRBJ1-5, with TRBD1 as a possible D gene (5 bases). The CDR3 loop spans 17 amino acids. V dropped 1 base and J dropped 0 bases, with 13 bases sitting between them. Germline V gene data show CDR1 as MNHNS and CDR2 as SASEGT. CDR3 sequence: CASSEGRDEYSNQPQHF. The DNA for the CDR3 is TGTGCCAGCAGTGAAGGGAGGGACGAGTATAGCAATCAGCCCCAGCATTTT.

The J gene is TRBJ2-7, the V gene TRBV7-8, with TRBD2 as a possible D gene (6 bases). The CDR3 contains 13 residues. The V gene's germline CDR1 is SGHVS and CDR2 FQNEAQ. Trimming removed 1 base at V and 4 bases at J, with 8 bases between. DNA of the CDR3: TGTGCCAGCAGCTTAGGGCGGGGATACGAGCAGTACTTC. The encoded protein is CASSLGRGYEQYF.

J is TRBJ2-7 and V is TRBV5-6; D is perhaps TRBD1 (5 bases). This CDR3 has 15 amino acids. Trimming shortened V by 2 bases and J by 3 bases, and 15 bases separated the two germline ends. In germline, CDR1 is SGHDT, CDR2 YYEEEE. DNA for the CDR3: TGTGCCAGCAGCTTTAGGGGCCTGGGAAACTACGAGCAGTACTTC. Its translation is CASSFRGLGNYEQYF.

The rearrangement links TRBV19 to TRBJ1-5; D is possibly TRBD1 (6 bases). The CDR3 is 17 amino acids. Looked up from germline, CDR1 is LNHDA and CDR2 is SQIVND (reference sequence). With 1 base removed from V and 3 bases from J, the gap between germline ends came to 16 bases. The DNA of the CDR3 is TGTGCCAGTAGTATAGCCACCGGGACATCCCTCAATCAGCCCCAGCATTTT. This gives the protein CASSIATGTSLNQPQHF.

The chain is built from TRBV4-1 and TRBJ1-2; 10 bases align to TRBD1. Per germline, CDR1 MGHRA and CDR2 YSYEKL. The length of the CDR3 is 15 residues. Trimming removed 2 bases from V and 6 bases from J; junction bases left unmatched: 6. The CDR3 protein is CASSQRDRGYNGYTF. The DNA of the CDR3 is TGCGCCAGCAGCCAACGGGACAGGGGTTATAATGGCTACACCTTC.

The chain uses TRBV6-6 and TRBJ2-5; 11 nucleotides match TRBD2. The V gene's germline CDR1 is MNHNY and CDR2 SVGAGI (reference sequence). The CDR3 extends over 15 amino acids. The V gene end was trimmed by 5 bases and the J gene end by 2 bases; junction bases not matched to a gene: 4. The CDR3 DNA reads TGTGCCAGCAGTCTAGCGGGGGGATCACAAGAGACCCAGTACTTC. Amino acid sequence: CASSLAGGSQETQYF.

V usage is TRBV5-4 and J usage is TRBJ1-6; 8 bases map to TRBD1. Germline V gene lookup returns CDR1 SGHNT and CDR2 YYREEE (reference sequence). V lost 4 bases and J lost 8; bases outside the gene matches: 8. This CDR3 has 15 amino acids. The CDR3 is CASSHLDREDSPLHF. The CDR3 DNA is TGTGCCAGCAGCCACCTGGACAGGGAGGATTCACCCCTCCACTTT. The entire variable domain, with the rest obtained from reference TRBV5-4 and TRBJ1-6, is as follows: ETGVTQSPTHLIKTRGQQVTLRCSSQSGHNTVSWYQQALGQGPQFIFQYYREEENGRGNFPPRFSGLQFPNYSSELNVNALELDDSALYLCASSHLDREDSPLHFGNGTRLTVT.

The V call is TRBV5-4, the J call TRBJ1-2; 8 bases map to TRBD1. Germline CDR1 reads SGHNT; CDR2 reads YYREEE (reference sequence). Losses at the gene ends were 3 bases for V and 5 bases for J; bases not matched to a gene: 9. The CDR3 length is 15 residues. CDR3 nucleotides: TGTGCCAGCAGCTACGGACAGGGAGAGGGATATGGCTACACCTTC. Translated, it gives CASSYGQGEGYGYTF.

The gene calls are TRBV28 and TRBJ2-2; D is ambiguous. This CDR3 is built from 11 residues. The V end lost 6 bases, the J end lost 7 bases, and 6 bases lay between the germline ends. In germline, CDR1 is MDHEN, CDR2 SYDVKM. CDR3 DNA sequence: TGTGCCAGCAGCCCGTACGGGGAGCTGTTTTTT. This translates into CASSPYGELFF.

The genes are TRBV28 and TRBJ1-1, with 10 nucleotides matching TRBD1. Germline V gives CDR1 MDHEN, CDR2 SYDVKM. With 6 bases clipped from V and 4 bases from J, the junction kept 5 bases outside the gene matches. CDR3 length equals 14 residues. CDR3 residues: CASSHGTGVTEAFF. For the CDR3, the DNA is TGTGCCAGCAGCCACGGGACAGGGGTCACTGAAGCTTTCTTT.

This chain connects TRBV6-2 or TRBV6-3 to TRBJ1-2; weak D call: TRBD1 (6 bases). The germline V and J ends were trimmed by 2 bases and 5 bases, with 15 bases remaining between them. CDR3 length: 15 residues. Germline CDR1 and CDR2: MNHEY and SVGEGT. CDR3 sequence (DNA): TGTGCCAGCAGTTACCGGGCAGGGGCCCTTTATGGCTACACCTTC. Translating gives CASSYRAGALYGYTF.

V usage is TRBV7-2 and J usage is TRBJ2-7; 7 positions agree with TRBD1. The CDR3 has 14 residues. V was pared by 1 base and J by 6 bases, with 6 bases of the junction left unmatched. In germline, CDR1 is SGHTA, CDR2 FQGNSA. CDR3 amino acids: CASSLGTGWSEQYF. The CDR3, as DNA: TGTGCCAGCAGCTTAGGGACAGGATGGTCCGAGCAGTACTTC.

The V and J genes are TRBV7-6 and TRBJ2-5; D remains unclear. Trimming shortened V by 2 bases and J by 2 bases, and 3 bases separated the two germline ends. There are 12 residues in the CDR3. The germline gives CDR1 SGHVS, CDR2 FNYEAQ. DNA of the CDR3: TGTGCCAGCAGCTTACAGCAAGAGACCCAGTACTTC. Amino acids: CASSLQQETQYF.

The CDR3 DNA follows: TGTGCCAGCTCACCACGTGTAAAACTCTCCTACAATGAGCAGTTCTTC. Its translation is CASSPRVKLSYNEQFF. The chain uses TRBV18 and TRBJ2-1, with unresolved D. The CDR3 has 16 residues. Germline loops: CDR1 KGHSH, CDR2 LQKENI. Trimming left V 1 base short and J 0 bases short, with 10 bases between.

This clone has only one observation. V and J are TRBV19 and TRBJ2-1, with 10 bases aligning to TRBD2. CDR1 LNHDA and CDR2 SQIVND come from the germline V gene (reference sequence). Trimming at V came to 6 bases and at J to 7 bases, leaving 3 bases not matched to a gene. This CDR3 comprises 13 residues. The CDR3 region is CASRLAGVNEQFF. The CDR3, as DNA: TGTGCCAGTAGGCTAGCGGGGGTGAATGAGCAGTTCTTC.

The chain links TRBV7-9 to TRBJ1-2; the match to TRBD1 covers 9 bases. CDR3 length: 14 amino acids. Trimming removed 4 bases from V and 2 bases from J; junction bases left unmatched: 2. CDR1 is SEHNR and CDR2 is FQNEAQ in the germline V gene (reference sequence). The CDR3 is CASSSGQGNYGYTF. The CDR3 DNA reads as TGTGCCAGCAGCTCTGGACAGGGGAACTATGGCTACACCTTC.